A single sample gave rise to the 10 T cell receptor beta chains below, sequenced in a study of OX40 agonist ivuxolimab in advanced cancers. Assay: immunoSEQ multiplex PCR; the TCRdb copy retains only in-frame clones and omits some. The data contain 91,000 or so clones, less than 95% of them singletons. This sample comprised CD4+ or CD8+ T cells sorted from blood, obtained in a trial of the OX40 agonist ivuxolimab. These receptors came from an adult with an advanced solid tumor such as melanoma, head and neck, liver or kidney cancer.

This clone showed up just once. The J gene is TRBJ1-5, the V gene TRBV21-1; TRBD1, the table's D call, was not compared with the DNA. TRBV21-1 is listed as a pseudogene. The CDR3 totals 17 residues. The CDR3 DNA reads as TGTGCCAGCAGCAATTGGGTCGGGACAGGTCAGAGGCAGCCCCAGCATTTT. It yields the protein CASSNWVGTGQRQPQHF.

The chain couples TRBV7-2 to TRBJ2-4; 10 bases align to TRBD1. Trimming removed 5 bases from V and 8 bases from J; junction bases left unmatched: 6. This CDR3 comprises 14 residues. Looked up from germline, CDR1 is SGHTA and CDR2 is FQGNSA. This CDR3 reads CASSPDRGWDIQYF. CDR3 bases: TGTGCCAGCAGCCCGGACAGGGGGTGGGACATTCAGTACTTC.

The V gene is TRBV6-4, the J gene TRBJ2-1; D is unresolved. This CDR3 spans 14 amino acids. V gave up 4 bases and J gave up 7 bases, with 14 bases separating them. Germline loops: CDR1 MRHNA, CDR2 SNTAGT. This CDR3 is CASSVQPFGNEQFF. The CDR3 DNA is TGTGCCAGCAGTGTACAGCCGTTCGGGAATGAGCAGTTCTTC.

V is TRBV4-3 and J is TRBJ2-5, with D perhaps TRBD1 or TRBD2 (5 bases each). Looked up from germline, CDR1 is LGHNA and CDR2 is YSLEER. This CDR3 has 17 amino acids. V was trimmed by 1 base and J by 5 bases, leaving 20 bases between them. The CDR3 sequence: CASSQVGLGAWGETQYF. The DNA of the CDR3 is TGCGCCAGCAGCCAAGTGGGCCTCGGGGCCTGGGGCGAGACCCAGTACTTC.

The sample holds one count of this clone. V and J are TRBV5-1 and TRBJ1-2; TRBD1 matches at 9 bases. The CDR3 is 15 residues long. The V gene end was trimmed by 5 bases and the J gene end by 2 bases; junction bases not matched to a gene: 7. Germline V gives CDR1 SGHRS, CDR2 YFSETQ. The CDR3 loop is CASRGAGTGNYGYTF. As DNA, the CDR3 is TGCGCCAGCAGAGGAGCCGGGACAGGGAACTATGGCTACACCTTC.

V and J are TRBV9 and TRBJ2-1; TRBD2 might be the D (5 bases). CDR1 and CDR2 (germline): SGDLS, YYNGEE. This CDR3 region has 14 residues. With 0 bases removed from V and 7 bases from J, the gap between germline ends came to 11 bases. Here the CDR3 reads CASSVGAGSNEQFF. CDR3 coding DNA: TGTGCCAGCAGCGTAGGTGCGGGCAGTAATGAGCAGTTCTTC.

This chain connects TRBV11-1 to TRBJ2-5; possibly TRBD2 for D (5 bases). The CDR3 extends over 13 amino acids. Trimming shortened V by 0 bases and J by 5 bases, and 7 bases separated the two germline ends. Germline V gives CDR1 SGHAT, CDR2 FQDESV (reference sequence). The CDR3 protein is CASSLAGVETQYF. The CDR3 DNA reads TGTGCCAGCAGCTTAGCGGGAGTGGAGACCCAGTACTTC.

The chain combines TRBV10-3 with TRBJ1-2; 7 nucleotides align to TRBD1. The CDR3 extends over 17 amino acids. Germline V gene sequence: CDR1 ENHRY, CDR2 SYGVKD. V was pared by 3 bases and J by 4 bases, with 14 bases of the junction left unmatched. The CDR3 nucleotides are TGTGCCATCAGTGAAGGTATCGCGAGGGGGCTCGCCTATGGCTACACCTTC. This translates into CAISEGIARGLAYGYTF.

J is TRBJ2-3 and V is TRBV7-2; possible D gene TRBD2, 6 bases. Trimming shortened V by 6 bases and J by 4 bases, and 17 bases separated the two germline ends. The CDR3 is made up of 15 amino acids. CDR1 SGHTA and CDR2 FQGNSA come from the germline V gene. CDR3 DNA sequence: TGTGCCAGCAGTTCCACGGCTAGCGTTGCAGATACGCAGTATTTT. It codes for CASSSTASVADTQYF.

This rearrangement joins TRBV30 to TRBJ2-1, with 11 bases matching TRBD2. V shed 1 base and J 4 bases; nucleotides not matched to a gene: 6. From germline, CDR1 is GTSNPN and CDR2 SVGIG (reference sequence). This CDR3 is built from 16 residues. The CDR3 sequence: CAWSGLAGLRYNEQFF. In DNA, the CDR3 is TGTGCCTGGAGTGGACTAGCGGGACTTAGATACAATGAGCAGTTCTTC.